Listed below are T cell receptor beta chains from one sample, sequenced in a study of blood T cell repertoires in COVID-19. The table came from immunoSEQ multiplex PCR; TCRdb's copy has only in-frame clones and leaves some out. The data show 15,000 to 20,000 clones, under 90% seen once. Input material: peripheral blood. These receptors all stem from a human donor in a cohort sampled during active COVID-19. Both conserved end residues are part of each CDR3. The D gene is left open where the match is weak. Clone size, where shown, is once, few, many, or a class for clones that have expanded.

v_gene,abundance,j_gene,d_gene,CDR3nt,CDR3aa
TRBV11-2,.,TRBJ1-1,TRBD1,TGTGCCAGCAGCGAAAGACAGGGACGTTTGGCGGGGAACACTGAAGCTTTCTTT,CASSERQGRLAGNTEAFF
TRBV15,.,TRBJ2-3,TRBD2,TGTGCCACCCGTTCGGGGAGGGCGAGCACAGATACGCAGTATTTT,CATRSGRASTDTQYF
TRBV9,.,TRBJ1-4,TRBD1,TGTGCCAGCAGCTTCAGAGGGACAGGGAAAGAAAAACTGTTTTTT,CASSFRGTGKEKLFF
TRBV4-1,.,TRBJ1-6,TRBD1,TGCGCCAGCAGCCGTAATCTGGGGTTAGGACAGGGAAAAAATTCACCCCTCCACTTT,CASSRNLGLGQGKNSPLHF
TRBV12-3/TRBV12-4,.,TRBJ1-5,.,TGTGCCAGCAGCCCCCATGATCAGCCCCAGCATTTT,CASSPHDQPQHF
TRBV12-3/TRBV12-4,.,TRBJ1-6,TRBD1,TGTGCCAGCAGGCAGGGGGCCAATTCACCCCTCCACTTT,CASRQGANSPLHF
TRBV24-1,.,TRBJ2-3,.,TGTGCCACCAGTGAAAGCGGGAGCACAGATACGCAGTATTTT,CATSESGSTDTQYF
TRBV15,few,TRBJ2-7,.,TGTGCCACCAGCCCTGGCATCGGGTCTCCAGACGAGCAGTACTTC,CATSPGIGSPDEQYF
TRBV14,.,TRBJ1-1,TRBD1,TGTGCCAGCAGCCAAGGTGTTCCGGACAGGGTACTCATGAACACTGAAGCTTTCTTT,CASSQGVPDRVLMNTEAFF
TRBV5-6,.,TRBJ2-5,.,TGTGCCAGCAGCTATAGACAGGGAGGTAGAGAGACCCAGTACTTC,CASSYRQGGRETQYF
TRBV28,.,TRBJ1-5,.,TGTGCCAGCAGTTTGACGGGGGAGGCGGGTTATAGCAATCAGCCCCAGCATTTT,CASSLTGEAGYSNQPQHF
TRBV6-2/TRBV6-3,.,TRBJ2-3,TRBD2,TGTGCCAGCAGTACCGGACTAGCGGACGTAGATACGCAGTATTTT,CASSTGLADVDTQYF
TRBV15,.,TRBJ1-6,.,TGTGCCACCGGTGGGAGCTCCTATAATTCACCCCTCCACTTT,CATGGSSYNSPLHF
TRBV7-3,.,TRBJ2-1,.,TGTGCCAGCAGCTTCTTCGGTGACAATGAGCAGTTCTTC,CASSFFGDNEQFF
TRBV12-5,.,TRBJ2-7,TRBD1,TGTGCTAGTGGTTTGGGGACAGGGAGCTCCTACGAGCAGTACTTC,CASGLGTGSSYEQYF